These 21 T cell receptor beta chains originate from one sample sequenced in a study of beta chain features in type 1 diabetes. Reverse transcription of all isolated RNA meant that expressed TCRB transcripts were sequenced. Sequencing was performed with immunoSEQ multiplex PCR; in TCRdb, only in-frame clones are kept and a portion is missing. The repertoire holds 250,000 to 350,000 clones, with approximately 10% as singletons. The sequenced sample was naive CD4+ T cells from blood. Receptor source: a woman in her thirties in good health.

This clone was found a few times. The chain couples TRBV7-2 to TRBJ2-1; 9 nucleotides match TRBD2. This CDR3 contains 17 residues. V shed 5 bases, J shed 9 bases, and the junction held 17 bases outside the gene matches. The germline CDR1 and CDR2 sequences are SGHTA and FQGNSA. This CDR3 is CASSEGGSGGVLSEQFF. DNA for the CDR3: TGTGCCAGCAGCGAAGGAGGTAGCGGGGGAGTATTAAGTGAGCAGTTCTTC.

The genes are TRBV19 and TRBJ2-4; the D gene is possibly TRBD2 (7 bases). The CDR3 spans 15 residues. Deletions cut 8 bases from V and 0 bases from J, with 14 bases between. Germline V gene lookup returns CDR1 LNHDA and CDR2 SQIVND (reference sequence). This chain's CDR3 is CASRGGAEAKNIQYF. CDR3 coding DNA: TGTGCCAGTCGAGGGGGGGCAGAAGCCAAAAACATTCAGTACTTC.

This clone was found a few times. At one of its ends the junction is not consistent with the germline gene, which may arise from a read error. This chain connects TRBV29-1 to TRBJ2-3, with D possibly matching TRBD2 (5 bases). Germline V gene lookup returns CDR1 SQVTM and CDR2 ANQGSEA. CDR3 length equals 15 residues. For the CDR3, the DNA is TGCAGCGTGGAAGGACGTGGCACGGGGACAGATACGCAGTATTTT. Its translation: CSVEGRGTGTDTQYF.

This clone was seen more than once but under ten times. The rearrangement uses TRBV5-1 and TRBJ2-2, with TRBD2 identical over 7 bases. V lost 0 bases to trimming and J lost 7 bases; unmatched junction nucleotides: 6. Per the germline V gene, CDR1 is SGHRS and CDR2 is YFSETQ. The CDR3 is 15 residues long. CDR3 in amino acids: CASSLGTRAYGELFF. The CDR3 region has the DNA TGCGCCAGCAGCTTGGGGACTAGGGCGTACGGGGAGCTGTTTTTT.

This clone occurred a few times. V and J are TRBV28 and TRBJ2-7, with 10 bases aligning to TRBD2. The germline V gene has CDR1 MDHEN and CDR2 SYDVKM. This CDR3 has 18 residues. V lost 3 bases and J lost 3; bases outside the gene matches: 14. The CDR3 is CASSFKVIGASGSYEQYF. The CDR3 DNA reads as TGTGCCAGCAGTTTTAAGGTCATTGGGGCTAGCGGGAGCTACGAGCAGTACTTC.

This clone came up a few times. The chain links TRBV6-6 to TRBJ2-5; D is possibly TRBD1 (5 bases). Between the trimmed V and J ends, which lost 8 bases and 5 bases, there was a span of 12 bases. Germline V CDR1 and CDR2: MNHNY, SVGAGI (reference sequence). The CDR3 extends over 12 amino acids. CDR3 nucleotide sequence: TGTGCCAGCGCCAGGGATAGGGAGACCCAGTACTTC. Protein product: CASARDRETQYF.

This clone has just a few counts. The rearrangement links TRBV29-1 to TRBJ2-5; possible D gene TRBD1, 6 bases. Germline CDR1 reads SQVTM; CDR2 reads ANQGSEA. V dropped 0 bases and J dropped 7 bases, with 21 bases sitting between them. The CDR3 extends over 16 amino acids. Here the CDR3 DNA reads TGCAGCGTTGAAGATCAGTTAAGCAGGGGAGTTGCGACCCAGTACTTC. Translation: CSVEDQLSRGVATQYF.

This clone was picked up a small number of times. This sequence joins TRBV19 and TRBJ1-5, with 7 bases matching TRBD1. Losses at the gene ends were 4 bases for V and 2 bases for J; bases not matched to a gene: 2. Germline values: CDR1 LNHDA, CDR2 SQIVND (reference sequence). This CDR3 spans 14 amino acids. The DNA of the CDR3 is TGTGCCAGTAGTAACAGGGGACGCAATCAGCCCCAGCATTTT. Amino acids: CASSNRGRNQPQHF.

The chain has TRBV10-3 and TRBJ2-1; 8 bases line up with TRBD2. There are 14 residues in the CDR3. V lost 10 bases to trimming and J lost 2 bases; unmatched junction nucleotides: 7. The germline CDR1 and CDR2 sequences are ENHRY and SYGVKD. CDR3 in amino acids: CATRAGGPYNEQFF. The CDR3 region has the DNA TGTGCCACCAGGGCGGGGGGTCCCTACAATGAGCAGTTCTTC.

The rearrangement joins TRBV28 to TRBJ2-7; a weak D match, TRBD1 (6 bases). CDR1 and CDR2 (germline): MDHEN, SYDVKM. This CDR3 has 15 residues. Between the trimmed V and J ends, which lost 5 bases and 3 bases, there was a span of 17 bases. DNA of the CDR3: TGTGCCAGCAGTCCGCCGGGACAAAAACTCTACGAGCAGTACTTC. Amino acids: CASSPPGQKLYEQYF.

CDR3 sequence (DNA): TGCAGCGTTGAACTTTCAGGTACAGTCGTCAGGCAGTACTTC. This sequence encodes CSVELSGTVVRQYF. The genes are TRBV29-1 and TRBJ2-7; D is undetermined. The CDR3 has 14 amino acids. Germline lookup yields CDR1 SQVTM and CDR2 ANQGSEA. V lost 2 bases to trimming and J lost 9 bases, with 20 bases between them.

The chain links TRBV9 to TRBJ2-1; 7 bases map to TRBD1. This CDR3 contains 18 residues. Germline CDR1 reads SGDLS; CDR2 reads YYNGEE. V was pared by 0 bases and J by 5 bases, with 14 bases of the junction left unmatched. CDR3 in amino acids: CASSVGFERQGRNNEQFF. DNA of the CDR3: TGTGCCAGCAGCGTAGGGTTTGAGAGACAGGGAAGGAACAATGAGCAGTTCTTC.

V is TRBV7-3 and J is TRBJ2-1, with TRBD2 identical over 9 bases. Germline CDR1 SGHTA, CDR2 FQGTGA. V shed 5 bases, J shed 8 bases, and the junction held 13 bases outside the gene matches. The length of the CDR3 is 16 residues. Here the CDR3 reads CASSPLGLARLDEQFF. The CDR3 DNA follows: TGTGCCAGCAGCCCACTGGGACTAGCCAGGCTCGATGAGCAGTTCTTC.

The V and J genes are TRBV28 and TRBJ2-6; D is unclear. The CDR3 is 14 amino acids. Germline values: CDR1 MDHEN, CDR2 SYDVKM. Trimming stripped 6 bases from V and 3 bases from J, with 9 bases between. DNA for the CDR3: TGTGCCAGCAGATCAGGTGGTGGGGCCAACGTCCTGACTTTC. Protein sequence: CASRSGGGANVLTF.

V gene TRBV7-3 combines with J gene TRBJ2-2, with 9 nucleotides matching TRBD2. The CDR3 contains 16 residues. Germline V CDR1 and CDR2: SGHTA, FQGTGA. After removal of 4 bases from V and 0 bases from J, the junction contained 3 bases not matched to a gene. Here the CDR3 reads CASSSLAGSNTGELFF. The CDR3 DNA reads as TGTGCCAGCAGCTCCCTAGCGGGATCGAACACCGGGGAGCTGTTTTTT. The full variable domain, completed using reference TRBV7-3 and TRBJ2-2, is GAGVSQTPSNKVTEKGKYVELRCDPISGHTALYWYRQSLGQGPEFLIYFQGTGAADDSGLPNDRFFAVRPEGSVSTLKIQRTERGDSAVYLCASSSLAGSNTGELFFGEGSRLTVL.

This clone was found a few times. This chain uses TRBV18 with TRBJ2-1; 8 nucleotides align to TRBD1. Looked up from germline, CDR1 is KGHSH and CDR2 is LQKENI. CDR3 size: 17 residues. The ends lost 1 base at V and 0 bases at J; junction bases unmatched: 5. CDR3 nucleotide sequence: TGTGCCAGCTCACCACTCAAAACAGGGGGCTCCTACAATGAGCAGTTCTTC. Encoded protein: CASSPLKTGGSYNEQFF.

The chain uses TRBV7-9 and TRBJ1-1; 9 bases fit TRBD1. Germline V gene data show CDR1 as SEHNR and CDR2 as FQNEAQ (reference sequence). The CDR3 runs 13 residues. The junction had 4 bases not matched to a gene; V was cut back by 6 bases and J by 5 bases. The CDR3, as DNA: TGTGCCAGCAGTTCCGGACAGGGGACTGAAGCTTTCTTT. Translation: CASSSGQGTEAFF. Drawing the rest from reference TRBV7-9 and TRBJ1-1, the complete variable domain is DTGVSQNPRHKITKRGQNVTFRCDPISEHNRLYWYRQTLGQGPEFLTYFQNEAQLEKSRLLSDRFSAERPKGSFSTLEIQRTEQGDSAMYLCASSSGQGTEAFFGQGTRLTVV.

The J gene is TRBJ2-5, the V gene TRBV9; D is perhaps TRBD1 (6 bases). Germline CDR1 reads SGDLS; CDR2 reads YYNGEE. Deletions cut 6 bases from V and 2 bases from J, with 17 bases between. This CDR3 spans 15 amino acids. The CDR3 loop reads CASNVGTLLQETQYF. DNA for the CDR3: TGTGCCAGCAACGTCGGGACACTACTTCAAGAGACCCAGTACTTC.

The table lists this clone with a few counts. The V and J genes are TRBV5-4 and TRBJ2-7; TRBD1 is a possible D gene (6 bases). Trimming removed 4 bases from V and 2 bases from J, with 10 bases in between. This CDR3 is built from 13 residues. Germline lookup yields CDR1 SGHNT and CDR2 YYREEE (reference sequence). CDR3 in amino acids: CASSATGPYEQYF. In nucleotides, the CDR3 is TGTGCCAGCAGCGCGACAGGTCCCTACGAGCAGTACTTC.

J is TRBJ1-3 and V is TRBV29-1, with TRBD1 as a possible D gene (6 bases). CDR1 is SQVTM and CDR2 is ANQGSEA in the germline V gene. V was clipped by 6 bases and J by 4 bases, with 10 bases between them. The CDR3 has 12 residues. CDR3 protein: CSVMTGGNTIYF. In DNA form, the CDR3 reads TGCAGCGTCATGACAGGAGGAAACACCATATATTTT.

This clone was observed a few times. CDR3 amino acids: CASSQGDSPASATNEKLFF. The CDR3 coding sequence is TGTGCCAGCAGCCAAGGGGACAGCCCGGCCTCGGCAACTAATGAAAAACTGTTTTTT. This chain links TRBV5-4 with TRBJ1-4; 7 positions match TRBD1. The V segment lost 4 bases and the J segment 0 bases; nucleotides outside the gene matches: 15. Germline loops: CDR1 SGHNT, CDR2 YYREEE (reference sequence). This CDR3 contains 19 residues.